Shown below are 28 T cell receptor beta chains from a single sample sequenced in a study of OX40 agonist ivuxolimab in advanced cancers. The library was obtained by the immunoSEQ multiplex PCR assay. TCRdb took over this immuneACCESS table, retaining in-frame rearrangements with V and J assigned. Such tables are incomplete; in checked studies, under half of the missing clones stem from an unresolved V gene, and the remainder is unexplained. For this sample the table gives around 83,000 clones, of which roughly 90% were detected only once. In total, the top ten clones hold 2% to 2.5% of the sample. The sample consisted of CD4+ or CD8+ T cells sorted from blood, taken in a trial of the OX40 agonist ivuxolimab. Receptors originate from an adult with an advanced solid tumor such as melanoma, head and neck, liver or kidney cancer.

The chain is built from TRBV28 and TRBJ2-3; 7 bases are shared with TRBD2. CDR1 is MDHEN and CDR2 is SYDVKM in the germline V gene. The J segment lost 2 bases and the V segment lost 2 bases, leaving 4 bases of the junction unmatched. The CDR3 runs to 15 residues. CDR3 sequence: CASSLPSGTTDTQYF. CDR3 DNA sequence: TGTGCCAGCAGTTTACCTAGCGGAACCACAGATACGCAGTATTTT.

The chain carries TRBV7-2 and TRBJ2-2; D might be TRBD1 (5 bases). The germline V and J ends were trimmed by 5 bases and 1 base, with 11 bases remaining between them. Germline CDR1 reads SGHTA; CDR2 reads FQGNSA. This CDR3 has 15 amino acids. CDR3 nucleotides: TGTGCCAGCAGCATTCGAGACAGGAACACCGGGGAGCTGTTTTTT. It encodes CASSIRDRNTGELFF.

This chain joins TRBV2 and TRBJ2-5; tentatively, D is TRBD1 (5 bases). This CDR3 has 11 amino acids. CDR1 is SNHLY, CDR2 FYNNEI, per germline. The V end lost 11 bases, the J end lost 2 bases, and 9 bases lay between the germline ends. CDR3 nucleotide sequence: TGTGCCGGGGCCCAGCAAGAGACCCAGTACTTC. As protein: CAGAQQETQYF.

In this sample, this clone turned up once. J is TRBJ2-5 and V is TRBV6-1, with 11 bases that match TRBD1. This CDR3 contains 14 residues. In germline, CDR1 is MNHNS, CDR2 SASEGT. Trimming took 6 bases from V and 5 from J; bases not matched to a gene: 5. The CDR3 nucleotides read TGTGCCAGCAGGGGACAGGGGGTTGGGGAGACCCAGTACTTC. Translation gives CASRGQGVGETQYF.

The CDR3 protein is CASSAITGELFF. For the CDR3, the DNA is TGTGCCAGCAGCGCAATAACCGGGGAGCTGTTTTTT. The V gene is TRBV27, the J gene TRBJ2-2; D is unclear. V gave up 6 bases and J gave up 5 bases, with 7 bases separating them. The V gene's germline CDR1 is MNHEY and CDR2 SMNVEV (reference sequence). This CDR3 is built from 12 residues.

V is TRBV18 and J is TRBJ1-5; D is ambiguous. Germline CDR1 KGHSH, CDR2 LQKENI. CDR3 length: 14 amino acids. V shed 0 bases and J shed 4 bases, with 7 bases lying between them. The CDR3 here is CASSPPSGNQPQHF. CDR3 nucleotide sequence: TGTGCCAGCTCACCACCGTCGGGTAATCAGCCCCAGCATTTT. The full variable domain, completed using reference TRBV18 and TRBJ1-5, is NAGVMQNPRHLVRRRGQEARLRCSPMKGHSHVYWYRQLPEEGLKFMVYLQKENIIDESGMPKERFSAEFPKEGPSILRIQQVVRGDSAAYFCASSPPSGNQPQHFGDGTRLSIL.

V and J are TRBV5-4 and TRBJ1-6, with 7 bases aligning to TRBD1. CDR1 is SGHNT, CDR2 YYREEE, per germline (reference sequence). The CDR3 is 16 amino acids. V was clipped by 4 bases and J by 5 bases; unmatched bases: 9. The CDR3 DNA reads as TGTGCCAGCAGCCCGACGCGCCAGGGGGATAATTCACCCCTCCACTTT. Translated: CASSPTRQGDNSPLHF.

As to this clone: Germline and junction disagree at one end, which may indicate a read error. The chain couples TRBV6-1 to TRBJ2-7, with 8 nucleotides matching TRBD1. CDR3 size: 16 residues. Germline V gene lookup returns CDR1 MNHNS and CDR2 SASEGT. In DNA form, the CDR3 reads TGTGCCAGCACTGAATCTAGACAGGGGAGGTCCTACGAGCAGTACTTC. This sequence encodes CASTESRQGRSYEQYF.

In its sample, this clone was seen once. CDR3 in amino acids: CASTQEEKSPLHF. CDR3 bases: TGTGCCAGCACCCAGGAGGAAAAATCACCCCTCCACTTT. This chain links TRBV6-5 with TRBJ1-6, with unresolved D. V lost 7 bases and J lost 10, with 14 bases in between. Germline loops: CDR1 MNHEY, CDR2 SVGAGI. The CDR3 is 13 amino acids.

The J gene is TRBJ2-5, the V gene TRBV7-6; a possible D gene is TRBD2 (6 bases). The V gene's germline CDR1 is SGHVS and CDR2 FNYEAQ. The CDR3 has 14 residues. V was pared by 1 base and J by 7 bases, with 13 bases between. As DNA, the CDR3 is TGTGCCAGCAGCTTAGGGGGCGGGAAGGGGACCCAGTACTTC. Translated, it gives CASSLGGGKGTQYF.

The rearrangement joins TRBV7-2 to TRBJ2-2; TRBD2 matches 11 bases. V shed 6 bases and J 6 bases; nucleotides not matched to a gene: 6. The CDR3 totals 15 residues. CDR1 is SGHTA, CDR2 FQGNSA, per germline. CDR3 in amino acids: CASRLTSGTPGELFF. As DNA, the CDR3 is TGTGCCAGCAGGTTGACTAGCGGGACTCCCGGGGAGCTGTTTTTT.

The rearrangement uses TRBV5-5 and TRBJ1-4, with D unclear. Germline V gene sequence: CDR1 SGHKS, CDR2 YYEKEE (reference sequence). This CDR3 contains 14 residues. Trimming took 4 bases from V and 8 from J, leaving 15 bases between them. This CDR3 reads CASSARAGEEKLFF. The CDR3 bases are TGTGCCAGCAGCGCCCGGGCCGGGGAAGAAAAACTGTTTTTT.

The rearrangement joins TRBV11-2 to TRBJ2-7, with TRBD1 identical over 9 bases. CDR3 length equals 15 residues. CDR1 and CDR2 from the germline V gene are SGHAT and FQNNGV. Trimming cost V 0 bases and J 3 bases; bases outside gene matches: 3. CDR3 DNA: TGTGCCAGCAGCTTAGATTGGGACAGGGTCTACGAGCAGTACTTC. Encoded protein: CASSLDWDRVYEQYF.

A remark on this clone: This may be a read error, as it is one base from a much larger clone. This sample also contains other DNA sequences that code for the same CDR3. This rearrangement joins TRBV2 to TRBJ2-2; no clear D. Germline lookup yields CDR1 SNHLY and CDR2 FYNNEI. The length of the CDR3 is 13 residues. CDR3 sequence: CASSEKFTGELFF. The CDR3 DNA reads TGTGCCAGCAGTGAGAAGTTTACCGGAGAGCTGTTTTTT.

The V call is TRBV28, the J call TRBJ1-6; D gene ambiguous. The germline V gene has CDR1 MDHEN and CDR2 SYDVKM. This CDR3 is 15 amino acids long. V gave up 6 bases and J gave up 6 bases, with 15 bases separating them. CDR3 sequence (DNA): TGTGCCAGCAGGGCCCCGGGGTTTAGTAATTCACCCCTCCACTTT. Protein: CASRAPGFSNSPLHF. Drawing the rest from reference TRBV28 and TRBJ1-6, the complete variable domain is DVKVTQSSRYLVKRTGEKVFLECVQDMDHENMFWYRQDPGLGLRLIYFSYDVKMKEKGDIPEGYSVSREKKERFSLILESASTNQTSMYLCASRAPGFSNSPLHFGNGTRLTVT.

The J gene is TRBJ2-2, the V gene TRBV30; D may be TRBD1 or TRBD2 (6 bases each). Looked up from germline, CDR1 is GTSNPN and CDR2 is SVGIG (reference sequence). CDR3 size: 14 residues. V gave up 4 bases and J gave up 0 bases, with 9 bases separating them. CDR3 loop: CAWTEGANTGELFF. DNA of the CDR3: TGTGCCTGGACGGAGGGGGCGAACACCGGGGAGCTGTTTTTT.

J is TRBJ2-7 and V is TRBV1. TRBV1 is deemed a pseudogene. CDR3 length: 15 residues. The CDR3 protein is CTSSQDFPGYYEQYF. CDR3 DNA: TGCACCAGCAGCCAAGATTTCCCGGGCTACTACGAGCAGTACTTC.

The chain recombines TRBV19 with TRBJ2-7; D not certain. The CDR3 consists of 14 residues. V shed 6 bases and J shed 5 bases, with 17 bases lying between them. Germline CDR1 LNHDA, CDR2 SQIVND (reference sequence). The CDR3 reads CASSSSRILDEQYF. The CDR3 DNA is TGTGCCAGTAGCAGTAGCAGGATTCTGGACGAGCAGTACTTC.

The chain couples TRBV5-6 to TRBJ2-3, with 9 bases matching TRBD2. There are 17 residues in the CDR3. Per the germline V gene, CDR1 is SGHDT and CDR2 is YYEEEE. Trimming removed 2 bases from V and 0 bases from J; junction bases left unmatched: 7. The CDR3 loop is CASSLASGIKSTDTQYF. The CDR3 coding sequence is TGTGCCAGCAGCTTAGCTAGCGGGATAAAAAGCACAGATACGCAGTATTTT.

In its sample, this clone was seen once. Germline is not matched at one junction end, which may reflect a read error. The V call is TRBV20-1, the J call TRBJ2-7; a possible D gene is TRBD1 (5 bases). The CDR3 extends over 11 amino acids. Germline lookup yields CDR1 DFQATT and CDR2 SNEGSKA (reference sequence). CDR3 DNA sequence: TGCAGCCCTATTGATCGGGCAGGGCCGGTCTTC. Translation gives CSPIDRAGPVF.

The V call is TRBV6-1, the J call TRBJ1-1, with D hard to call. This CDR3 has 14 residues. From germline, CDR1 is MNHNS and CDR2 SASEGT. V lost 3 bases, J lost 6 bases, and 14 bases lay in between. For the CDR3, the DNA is TGTGCCAGCAGTGATCAGCCGCGGCGGGCTGAAGCTTTCTTT. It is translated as CASSDQPRRAEAFF.

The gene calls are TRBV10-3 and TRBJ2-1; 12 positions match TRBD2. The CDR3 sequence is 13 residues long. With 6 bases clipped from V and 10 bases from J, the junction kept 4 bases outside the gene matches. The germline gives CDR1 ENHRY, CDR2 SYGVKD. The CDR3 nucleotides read TGTGCCATCAGAGGGCTAGCGGGAGGGGAGCAGTTCTTC. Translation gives CAIRGLAGGEQFF.

CDR3 DNA sequence: TGTGCCAGCAGTCTAGCGGACAGACCTGTCGAAGCTTTCTTT. Protein sequence: CASSLADRPVEAFF. J is TRBJ1-1 and V is TRBV28; D may be TRBD1 (6 bases). Deletions cut 5 bases from V and 8 bases from J, with 18 bases between. The CDR3 has 14 amino acids. Per the germline V gene, CDR1 is MDHEN and CDR2 is SYDVKM. The full variable domain, its missing parts supplied by reference TRBV28 and TRBJ1-1, is DVKVTQSSRYLVKRTGEKVFLECVQDMDHENMFWYRQDPGLGLRLIYFSYDVKMKEKGDIPEGYSVSREKKERFSLILESASTNQTSMYLCASSLADRPVEAFFGQGTRLTVV.

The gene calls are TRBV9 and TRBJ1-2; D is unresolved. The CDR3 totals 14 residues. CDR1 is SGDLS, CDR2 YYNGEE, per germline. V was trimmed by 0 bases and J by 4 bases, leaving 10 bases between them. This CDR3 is CASSVVEGFYGYTF. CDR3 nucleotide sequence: TGTGCCAGCAGCGTAGTGGAGGGATTCTATGGCTACACCTTC.

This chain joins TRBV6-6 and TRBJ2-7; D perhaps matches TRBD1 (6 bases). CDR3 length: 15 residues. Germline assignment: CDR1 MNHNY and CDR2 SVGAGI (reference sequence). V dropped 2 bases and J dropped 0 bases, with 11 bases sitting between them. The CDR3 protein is CASSYGTPASYEQYF. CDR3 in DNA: TGTGCCAGCAGTTACGGGACACCGGCCTCCTACGAGCAGTACTTC.

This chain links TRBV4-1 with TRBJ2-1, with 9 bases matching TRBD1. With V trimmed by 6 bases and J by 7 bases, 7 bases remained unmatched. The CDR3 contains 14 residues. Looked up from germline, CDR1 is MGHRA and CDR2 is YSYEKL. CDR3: CASRRTGGRNEQFF. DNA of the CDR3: TGCGCCAGCAGGCGTACAGGGGGCAGGAATGAGCAGTTCTTC.

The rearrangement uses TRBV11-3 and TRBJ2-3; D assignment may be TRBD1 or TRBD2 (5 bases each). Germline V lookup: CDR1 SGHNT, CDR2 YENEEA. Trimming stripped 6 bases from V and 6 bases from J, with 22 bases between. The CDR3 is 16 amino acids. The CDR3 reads CASSPGEGQGYDTQYF. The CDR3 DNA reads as TGTGCCAGCAGTCCCGGAGAGGGGCAGGGTTACGATACGCAGTATTTT.

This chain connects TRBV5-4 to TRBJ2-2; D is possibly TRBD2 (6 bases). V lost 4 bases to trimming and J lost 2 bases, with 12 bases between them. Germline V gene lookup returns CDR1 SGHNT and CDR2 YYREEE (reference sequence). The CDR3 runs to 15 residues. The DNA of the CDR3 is TGTGCCAGCAGCCACCGGGAGACAAACACCGGGGAGCTGTTTTTT. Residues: CASSHRETNTGELFF.